The 22 T cell receptor beta chains presented below share a single source sample, sequenced in a study of shared clonotypes between healthy human individuals. CD8 cells classed as naive were CD45RO-negative and positively selected for CCR7, excluding terminally differentiated effector memory CD45RA+ cells. Clones were read by immunoSEQ multiplex PCR, and TCRdb kept only the in-frame ones, dropping some. The sample lists 2 million to 2.5 million clones, more than 85% occurring once. The source material was naive CD8+ T cells from PBMCs. These receptors were taken from a man aged 18 to 29 in good health. Some clones in this sample may be carry-over from other donors' samples.

V gene TRBV9 combines with J gene TRBJ2-1; 10 bases are a match to TRBD1. The V segment lost 5 bases and the J segment 8 bases; nucleotides outside the gene matches: 10. Germline CDR1 and CDR2: SGDLS and YYNGEE. The CDR3 is made up of 15 amino acids. CDR3 region: CASSDRGPQGDEQFF. The CDR3 DNA sequence: TGTGCCAGCAGTGACAGGGGGCCGCAGGGCGATGAGCAGTTCTTC.

This chain uses TRBV6-1 with TRBJ2-3; D possibly corresponds to TRBD2 (6 bases). The CDR3 consists of 16 residues. V was shortened by 4 bases and J by 6 bases, with 20 bases between the two germline ends. Germline V lookup: CDR1 MNHNS, CDR2 SASEGT. This CDR3 is CASSADLRRAGDTQYF. In nucleotides, the CDR3 is TGTGCCAGCAGTGCAGACCTCAGGAGGGCCGGGGATACGCAGTATTTT.

This rearrangement joins TRBV7-9 to TRBJ2-7, with TRBD2 identical over 12 bases. CDR3 length: 17 amino acids. V shed 5 bases and J 0 bases; nucleotides not matched to a gene: 8. The germline V gene has CDR1 SEHNR and CDR2 FQNEAQ (reference sequence). The CDR3 coding sequence is TGTGCCAGCAGCCCCCGGCAGACTAGCGGGGGCTCCTACGAGCAGTACTTC. Its translation: CASSPRQTSGGSYEQYF.

The rearrangement links TRBV9 to TRBJ2-7, with unresolved D. From germline, CDR1 is SGDLS and CDR2 YYNGEE. CDR3 size: 12 residues. Trimming removed 3 bases from V and 7 bases from J, with 11 bases in between. This CDR3 is CASSADLREQYF. CDR3 nucleotide sequence: TGTGCCAGCAGCGCCGACCTACGGGAGCAGTACTTC.

The gene calls are TRBV29-1 and TRBJ2-1; tentatively, D is TRBD2 (5 bases). In germline, CDR1 is SQVTM, CDR2 ANQGSEA. This CDR3 contains 14 residues. Trimming removed 2 bases at V and 7 bases at J, with 15 bases between. CDR3 DNA sequence: TGCAGCGTTGAACGGTTGGTCGGCGGGAATGAGCAGTTCTTC. Translated, it gives CSVERLVGGNEQFF.

Here the CDR3 reads CASSSKGPPYEQYF. DNA for the CDR3: TGTGCCAGCAGTTCCAAGGGGCCACCTTACGAGCAGTACTTC. The rearrangement uses TRBV2 and TRBJ2-7, with D possibly being TRBD1 (5 bases). The germline V gene has CDR1 SNHLY and CDR2 FYNNEI. This CDR3 spans 14 amino acids. V lost 5 bases and J lost 4, with 15 bases in between.

This chain connects TRBV15 to TRBJ1-5; 7 bases are a match to TRBD1. The germline V gene has CDR1 LNHNV and CDR2 YYDKDF (reference sequence). This CDR3 comprises 16 residues. With 3 bases clipped from V and 6 bases from J, the junction kept 11 bases outside the gene matches. CDR3 protein: CATSRDRTSRGQPQHF. As DNA, the CDR3 is TGTGCCACCAGCAGGGACAGGACAAGTCGGGGTCAGCCCCAGCATTTT.

The V call is TRBV9, the J call TRBJ2-7; D possibly uses TRBD1 or TRBD2 (6 bases each). CDR1 is SGDLS and CDR2 is YYNGEE in the germline V gene. CDR3 length: 14 residues. Trimming took 3 bases from V and 5 from J, leaving 15 bases between them. For the CDR3, the DNA is TGTGCCAGCAGCGCAACGGGGGCGGCCCACGAGCAGTACTTC. This translates into CASSATGAAHEQYF.

Note on this clone: At one boundary the junction diverges from the germline segment, which might be a read error. The same CDR3 also results from other DNA sequences found in this sample. This chain uses TRBV20-1 with TRBJ2-7; D unclear. The germline CDR1 and CDR2 sequences are DFQATT and SNEGSKA (reference sequence). This CDR3 is built from 11 residues. CDR3 loop: CSARVGYEQYF. CDR3 sequence (DNA): TGCAGTGCAAGAGTTGGGTACGAGCAGTACTTC.

The V gene is TRBV30, the J gene TRBJ2-1, with TRBD2 matching over 11 bases. CDR3 length: 15 residues. V lost 0 bases, J lost 6 bases, and 4 bases stayed unmatched. Germline V lookup: CDR1 GTSNPN, CDR2 SVGIG (reference sequence). The CDR3 region is CAWSVETSGINEQFF. The DNA of the CDR3 is TGTGCCTGGAGTGTAGAGACTAGCGGGATCAATGAGCAGTTCTTC.

This clone was counted a few times. The rearrangement links TRBV27 to TRBJ1-2, with 8 bases fitting TRBD1. This CDR3 contains 15 residues. CDR1 MNHEY and CDR2 SMNVEV come from the germline V gene (reference sequence). J lost 8 bases, V lost 6 bases, and 14 bases had no gene match. CDR3 DNA sequence: TGTGCCAGCAGCCTGACAGGGGCTAGTCTCTTAGGCTACACCTTC. Amino acid sequence: CASSLTGASLLGYTF.

J is TRBJ2-7 and V is TRBV5-6; D is perhaps TRBD1 or TRBD2 (5 bases each). CDR1 is SGHDT and CDR2 is YYEEEE in the germline V gene. V was shortened by 4 bases and J by 0 bases, with 17 bases between the two germline ends. There are 16 residues in the CDR3. CDR3 protein: CASSPFPGPYSYEQYF. CDR3 nucleotides: TGTGCCAGCAGCCCATTTCCGGGACCATACTCCTACGAGCAGTACTTC.

The chain has TRBV7-6 and TRBJ1-2; D unclear. The CDR3 is made up of 12 amino acids. Trimming took off 5 bases at V and 2 bases at J, with 6 bases between the two ends. Germline V gene lookup returns CDR1 SGHVS and CDR2 FNYEAQ. CDR3 nucleotides: TGTGCCAGCAGCCCTACCAACTATGGCTACACCTTC. Its protein is CASSPTNYGYTF.

The V gene is TRBV7-2, the J gene TRBJ2-7; D not resolved. With 5 bases removed from V and 4 bases from J, the gap between germline ends came to 15 bases. This CDR3 has 14 amino acids. The V gene's germline CDR1 is SGHTA and CDR2 FQGNSA. The CDR3 reads CASSPPGWSYEQYF. CDR3 nucleotide sequence: TGTGCCAGCAGCCCACCCGGCTGGTCTTACGAGCAGTACTTC.

This clone was picked up one time. The chain employs TRBV18 and TRBJ2-3, with D possibly TRBD2 on 7 matching bases. V lost 2 bases and J lost 4, with 13 bases in between. CDR1 and CDR2 from the germline V gene are KGHSH and LQKENI. The CDR3 has 15 residues. CDR3 protein: CASSPAGARADTQYF. The CDR3 DNA follows: TGTGCCAGCTCACCAGCGGGGGCCCGCGCAGATACGCAGTATTTT.

This clone was seen only a few times. Other DNA sequences of this sample code for an identical CDR3. V gene TRBV9 combines with J gene TRBJ1-1, with TRBD1 as a possible D gene (5 bases). This CDR3 spans 14 amino acids. V gave up 0 bases and J gave up 4 bases, with 10 bases separating them. Germline V gene lookup returns CDR1 SGDLS and CDR2 YYNGEE. The chain's CDR3 is CASSVAGKGTEAFF. In DNA, the CDR3 is TGTGCCAGCAGCGTAGCAGGGAAGGGCACTGAAGCTTTCTTT.

This chain connects TRBV6-1 to TRBJ1-6; D is unclear. The V end lost 4 bases, the J end lost 13 bases, and 5 bases lay between the germline ends. Germline V gives CDR1 MNHNS, CDR2 SASEGT. This CDR3 region has 10 residues. In DNA form, the CDR3 reads TGTGCCAGCAGTGGATTTCCCCTCCACTTT. This sequence encodes CASSGFPLHF.

This chain links TRBV19 with TRBJ2-5; maybe TRBD1 (6 bases). V shed 7 bases and J shed 5 bases, with 26 bases lying between them. Germline loops: CDR1 LNHDA, CDR2 SQIVND (reference sequence). This CDR3 has 17 amino acids. CDR3 sequence reads: CASTLTFPGHPTETQYF. As DNA, the CDR3 is TGTGCCAGTACCTTAACCTTTCCGGGACACCCCACGGAGACCCAGTACTTC.

V gene TRBV6-5 combines with J gene TRBJ2-1; D might be TRBD2 (6 bases). This CDR3 region has 15 residues. Germline values: CDR1 MNHEY, CDR2 SVGAGI. V lost 4 bases, J lost 1 base, and 11 bases lay in between. CDR3 sequence reads: CASSLAEGSYNEQFF. In DNA, the CDR3 is TGTGCCAGCAGTTTAGCGGAGGGGTCCTACAATGAGCAGTTCTTC.

The chain is built from TRBV2 and TRBJ2-2; D ambiguous. Germline V CDR1 and CDR2: SNHLY, FYNNEI. Trimming removed 7 bases at V and 0 bases at J, with 12 bases between. The CDR3 runs to 15 residues. The DNA of the CDR3 is TGTGCCAGCACGTTTCCGGGTGCGAACACCGGGGAGCTGTTTTTT. Translating it yields CASTFPGANTGELFF.

V gene TRBV7-2 combines with J gene TRBJ2-7, with 13 nucleotides matching TRBD2. Germline V gene lookup returns CDR1 SGHTA and CDR2 FQGNSA. V lost 1 base, J lost 4 bases, and 10 bases stayed unmatched. The CDR3 totals 18 residues. The CDR3 coding sequence is TGTGCCAGCAGCTTAGAGGCACTAGCGGGAGGGTATAAGTACGAGCAGTACTTC. This encodes CASSLEALAGGYKYEQYF.

This sequence joins TRBV7-8 and TRBJ2-3, with unresolved D. The germline V and J ends were trimmed by 6 bases and 3 bases, with 13 bases remaining between them. The V gene's germline CDR1 is SGHVS and CDR2 FQNEAQ. The CDR3 is made up of 14 amino acids. Here the CDR3 reads CASRTVYTTDTQYF. The CDR3 DNA reads as TGTGCCAGCAGGACGGTCTACACGACAGATACGCAGTATTTT.